This T cell receptor (beta chain) was found in a study of control samples from healthy donors and cancer patients. This clone was picked up one time. This table comes from immunoSEQ multiplex PCR, and its TCRdb copy is limited to in-frame clones, with some not included. Among 95,000 to 110,000 clones listed, around nine tenths were seen once. The specimen was PBMCs. The source is a man between 60 and 75 years old with lung cancer.

The CDR3 nucleotides are TGTGCCAGCAGCTTACAGGGGTCCCACACCATATATTTT. It specifies CASSLQGSHTIYF. This rearrangement joins TRBV11-2 to TRBJ1-3, with a tentative D call TRBD1 (6 bases). Germline V gene data show CDR1 as SGHAT and CDR2 as FQNNGV. The CDR3 is made up of 13 amino acids. V was cut by 2 bases and J by 8 bases, with 10 bases left in between.